This T cell receptor (beta chain) was found in a study of T cell changes during pregnancy in multiple sclerosis. The CDR3 runs 15 residues. Germline loops: CDR1 SNHLY, CDR2 FYNNEI. With 6 bases removed from V and 8 bases from J, the gap between germline ends came to 17 bases. Profiled with immunoSEQ multiplex PCR; TCRdb holds only in-frame clones, not every one. In the table there are around 25,000 clones, about nine tenths of which are singletons. This material consisted of CD8+ T cells from peripheral blood mononuclear cells, taken in the second trimester of pregnancy. This TCR was recovered from a female donor with multiple sclerosis, enrolled in a pregnancy study. The chain recombines TRBV2 with TRBJ1-6; the D is unclear. The CDR3 region has the DNA TGTGCCAGCAGGACCGCCCGGGGTGGGGATTCACCCCTCCACTTT. It codes for CASRTARGGDSPLHF.